This T cell receptor beta chain stems from a study of T cells in Graves' hyperthyroidism and ophthalmopathy. Study-level findings and limits: From stable hyperthyroidism, ophthalmopathy was set apart by a 13 V-J model. It was a median about seven months before onset that the model predicted ophthalmopathy. Among clonotypes expanded in thyroid above 0.001, most were also found in blood.

TCR beta CDR3 regions were amplified from RNA transcripts. Initially, a first-round RT-PCR of the TCR CDR3 employed the HTBI primer set. TCRdb fed the multiplex PCR reads into MiXCR, producing one record per CDR3 protein. The sample has hundreds of thousands of distinct CDR3 sequences, around 14% seen once. To note about this clonotype: The antigen remains undetermined.

Hyperthyroidism in the patients, aged 18 to 65, was newly diagnosed and under 2 months in duration. CDR1 is DFQATT and CDR2 is SNEGSKA in the germline V gene (reference sequence). The CDR3 totals 14 residues. V was cut by 5 bases and J by 8 bases, with 16 bases left in between. The sequencing sample was made of blood. This chain connects TRBV20-1 to TRBJ1-6; D not certain. This receptor was identified in a woman aged 25-40 years with Graves' hyperthyroidism. This CDR3 is CSAGGSPGDSPLHF. CDR3 coding DNA: TGCAGTGCTGGCGGATCCCCGGGAGATTCACCCCTCCACTTT.